The present TCR beta chain was sequenced within a study of blood T cell repertoires in COVID-19. Looking at the study overall: Some COVID-19 samples were acute and others convalescent; all came from the United States, Italy and Spain. T cells, B-cell-depleted T cells, or PBMCs provided the cDNA or gDNA that served as material.

The protocol was immunoSEQ multiplex PCR, while the TCRdb copy is restricted to in-frame clones and leaves out a portion. The table includes about 270,000 clones, roughly nine tenths detected once. Germline V gene sequence: CDR1 SQVTM, CDR2 ANQGSEA. V was pared by 6 bases and J by 2 bases, with 9 bases between. This CDR3 is built from 12 residues. This chain connects TRBV29-1 to TRBJ2-3; tentative D call: TRBD2 (5 bases). Sequenced: PBMCs or T cells enriched from blood (not recorded which). The sequence was collected from a woman aged 18-29 years who had recovered from COVID-19. Here the CDR3 DNA reads TGCAGCGTAGCCCGGGACACAGATACGCAGTATTTT. This translates into CSVARDTDTQYF.